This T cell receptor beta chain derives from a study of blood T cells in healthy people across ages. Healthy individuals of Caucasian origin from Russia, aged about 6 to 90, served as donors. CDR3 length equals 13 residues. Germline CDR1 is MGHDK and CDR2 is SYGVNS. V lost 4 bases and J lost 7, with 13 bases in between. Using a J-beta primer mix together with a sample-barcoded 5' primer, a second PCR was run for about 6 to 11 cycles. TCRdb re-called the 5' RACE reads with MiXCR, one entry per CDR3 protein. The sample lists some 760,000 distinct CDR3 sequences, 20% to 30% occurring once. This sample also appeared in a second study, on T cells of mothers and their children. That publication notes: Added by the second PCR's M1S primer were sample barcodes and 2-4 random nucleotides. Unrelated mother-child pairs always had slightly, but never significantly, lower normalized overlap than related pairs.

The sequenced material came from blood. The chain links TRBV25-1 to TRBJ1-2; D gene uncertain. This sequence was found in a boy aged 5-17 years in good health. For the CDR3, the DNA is TGTGCCAGCAGTGGGACCTCCTTGGGTGGCTACACCTTC. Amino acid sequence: CASSGTSLGGYTF.